This T cell receptor beta chain derives from a study of response to subunit inactivated influenza vaccine. Study results and caveats: Only a handful of new T cells, the authors suggested, are recruited with each seasonal influenza vaccination.

A note on this clonotype: Its matching antigen is unknown.

TCRdb fed the RT-PCR reads into MiXCR, producing one record per CDR3 protein. The repertoire holds 500,000 to 750,000 distinct CDR3 sequences, about 15% seen once, with around 10% in the top ten. From germline, CDR1 is MDHEN and CDR2 SYDVKM. Trimming cost V 10 bases and J 1 base, with 13 bases left between them. The CDR3 is made up of 13 amino acids. This clonotype was obtained from a man aged 50 to 60 who received an inactivated influenza vaccine. This specimen was PBMCs from blood, taken 11 to 12 days after vaccination. The gene calls are TRBV28 and TRBJ1-1; possibly TRBD1 for D (5 bases). The CDR3 region is CATLGTANTEAFF. In nucleotides, the CDR3 is TGTGCCACCTTAGGGACTGCGAACACTGAAGCTTTCTTT.